A single sample gave rise to the 19 T cell receptor beta chains below, sequenced in a study of blood T cell repertoires in COVID-19. The repertoire was sequenced with immunoSEQ multiplex PCR; TCRdb's copy has only in-frame clones and lacks some. The table shows around 73,000 clones, with 82% occurring only once. Input material: peripheral blood. The receptors derive from a woman in her sixties with acute or convalescent COVID-19.

This rearrangement joins TRBV5-5 to TRBJ1-2; TRBD1 might be the D (5 bases). V dropped 2 bases and J dropped 7 bases, with 15 bases sitting between them. CDR3 length: 14 amino acids. The germline V gene encodes CDR1 SGHKS and CDR2 YYEKEE (reference sequence). This CDR3 reads CASSFDRGLGGYTF. DNA of the CDR3: TGTGCCAGCAGCTTTGATCGGGGGTTGGGTGGCTACACCTTC.

The rearrangement uses TRBV30 and TRBJ1-3; TRBD1 is a possible D gene (5 bases). Looked up from germline, CDR1 is GTSNPN and CDR2 is SVGIG (reference sequence). Trimming stripped 2 bases from V and 2 bases from J, with 10 bases between. CDR3 size: 14 residues. The CDR3 DNA reads TGTGCCTGGAGTATTACAGGAACTGGAAACACCATATATTTT. It translates to CAWSITGTGNTIYF.

The chain employs TRBV28 and TRBJ2-1; TRBD2 matches 14 bases. With V trimmed by 8 bases and J by 8 bases, 8 bases remained unmatched. Germline-derived CDR1 and CDR2 are MDHEN and SYDVKM. The CDR3 runs to 15 residues. The CDR3: CASRGTSGGWHEQFF. In DNA, the CDR3 is TGTGCCAGCCGAGGGACTAGCGGGGGTTGGCATGAGCAGTTCTTC.

This sequence joins TRBV5-4 and TRBJ1-2, with D perhaps matching TRBD1 (5 bases). Germline V gene sequence: CDR1 SGHNT, CDR2 YYREEE (reference sequence). V was shortened by 2 bases and J by 5 bases, with 16 bases between the two germline ends. The CDR3 sequence is 15 residues long. This chain's CDR3 is CASSFPGREGYGYTF. Here the CDR3 DNA reads TGTGCCAGCAGCTTCCCGGGCAGGGAGGGGTATGGCTACACCTTC.

This sequence joins TRBV5-1 and TRBJ2-3, with D possibly matching TRBD2 (5 bases). The V and J ends lost 5 bases and 6 bases respectively, with 13 bases between them. The CDR3 has 13 amino acids. Germline lookup yields CDR1 SGHRS and CDR2 YFSETQ. CDR3 in DNA: TGCGCCAGCAGGGAAGCTAGCAGTGATACGCAGTATTTT. It encodes CASREASSDTQYF.

The chain couples TRBV7-2 to TRBJ2-7; D ambiguous. Trimming took 6 bases from V and 7 from J, leaving 7 bases between them. Germline-derived CDR1 and CDR2 are SGHTA and FQGNSA. This CDR3 has 10 amino acids. The CDR3 region is CASSYLEQYF. CDR3 bases: TGTGCCAGCAGTTACTTAGAGCAGTACTTC.

The chain employs TRBV7-9 and TRBJ2-3; TRBD1 aligns across 7 bases. The CDR3 loop spans 14 amino acids. Germline lookup yields CDR1 SEHNR and CDR2 FQNEAQ (reference sequence). V lost 2 bases, J lost 6 bases, and 5 bases stayed unmatched. The CDR3 here is CASSLRQGVDTQYF. In nucleotides, the CDR3 is TGTGCCAGCAGCTTACGACAGGGCGTGGATACGCAGTATTTT.

The genes are TRBV2 and TRBJ2-4; 7 bases line up with TRBD2. CDR1 SNHLY and CDR2 FYNNEI come from the germline V gene. After removal of 5 bases from V and 0 bases from J, the junction contained 7 bases not matched to a gene. The CDR3 runs to 16 residues. CDR3 nucleotide sequence: TGTGCCAGCAGTACTAGCGCCTGGGTAGCCAAAAACATTCAGTACTTC. As protein: CASSTSAWVAKNIQYF.

V is TRBV3-1 (or the pseudogene TRBV3-2) and J is TRBJ1-5, with 9 bases that match TRBD1. Germline V gene sequence: CDR1 LGHDT, CDR2 YNNKEL (reference sequence). Germline trimming cut 4 bases from V and 3 bases from J; bases unmatched to any gene: 10. The CDR3 is 17 residues long. The CDR3 DNA sequence: TGTGCCAGCAGCCCCCGGGACAGGGAAGAGGACAATCAGCCCCAGCATTTT. It codes for CASSPRDREEDNQPQHF.

The CDR3 coding sequence is TGTGCCAGCAGTTCCACCGGGACTCTGAGCCGCTACACCTTC. Residues: CASSSTGTLSRYTF. V usage is TRBV5-4 and J usage is TRBJ1-2, with D maybe TRBD1 (5 bases). CDR3 size: 14 residues. V lost 5 bases to trimming and J lost 9 bases, with 20 bases between them. The V gene's germline CDR1 is SGHNT and CDR2 YYREEE (reference sequence).

As concerns this clone: The germline gene is not matched at one end of the junction; a read error may be the cause. The CDR3 spells CASSLVFGGTDTQYF. CDR3 coding DNA: TGTGCTAGCAGCTTAGTTTTCGGGGGGACAGATACGCAGTATTTT. The rearrangement links TRBV7-7 to TRBJ2-3; 7 nucleotides match TRBD2. Germline V gives CDR1 SSHAT, CDR2 FNYEAQ (reference sequence). The CDR3 covers 15 residues.

A note on this clone: The junction and the germline gene differ at one end; a read error may be behind it. J is TRBJ2-1 and V is TRBV6-5; 7 bases agree with TRBD2. The germline V gene has CDR1 MNHEY and CDR2 SVGAGI. CDR3 length: 15 amino acids. The CDR3 region has the DNA TGTGCCAGCAGTAACTCTGCGGGAGTCTACAATGAGCAGTTCTTC. Its protein is CASSNSAGVYNEQFF.

The chain has TRBV27 and TRBJ2-3; 10 bases map to TRBD2. Unmatched junction bases numbered 5, after V lost 6 bases and J lost 2 bases. CDR3 size: 15 residues. The V gene's germline CDR1 is MNHEY and CDR2 SMNVEV (reference sequence). CDR3 residues: CASRIAGGHTDTQYF. Here the CDR3 DNA reads TGTGCCAGCAGAATAGCGGGGGGCCACACAGATACGCAGTATTTT.

This clone was counted once. The V and J genes are TRBV2 and TRBJ2-7, with 13 bases identical to TRBD2. Germline CDR1 is SNHLY and CDR2 is FYNNEI. The CDR3 has 16 amino acids. The junction had 5 bases not matched to a gene; V was cut back by 4 bases and J by 2 bases. The CDR3 sequence: CASSGLAGGRAYEQYF. The CDR3 DNA reads TGTGCCAGCAGTGGACTAGCGGGAGGCCGAGCCTACGAGCAGTACTTC.

This chain links TRBV6-1 with TRBJ1-1; 11 bases map to TRBD1. Germline trimming cut 4 bases from V and 0 bases from J; bases unmatched to any gene: 4. CDR3 size: 16 residues. The germline V gene has CDR1 MNHNS and CDR2 SASEGT. The CDR3 is CASSVGQGAVNTEAFF. The CDR3 DNA follows: TGTGCCAGCAGTGTCGGACAGGGGGCCGTGAACACTGAAGCTTTCTTT.

V gene TRBV28 combines with J gene TRBJ1-2; D is possibly TRBD1 (5 bases). The CDR3 contains 15 residues. Germline V gene data show CDR1 as MDHEN and CDR2 as SYDVKM. V lost 5 bases and J lost 4, with 17 bases in between. For the CDR3, the DNA is TGTGCCAGCAGTCTGTCCCACCGACAGCTCTATGGCTACACCTTC. It is translated as CASSLSHRQLYGYTF.

V gene TRBV7-2 combines with J gene TRBJ2-7; D possibly corresponds to TRBD2 (6 bases). The CDR3 runs to 13 residues. In germline, CDR1 is SGHTA, CDR2 FQGNSA. Trimming left V 7 bases short and J 4 bases short, with 14 bases between. The CDR3 DNA follows: TGTGCCAGCAATATGATTGGAGGGTACGAGCAGTACTTC. Translation gives CASNMIGGYEQYF.

This chain joins TRBV18 and TRBJ2-1; D is uncertain. The CDR3 runs to 17 residues. V lost 2 bases, J lost 0 bases, and 14 bases lay in between. The germline V gene has CDR1 KGHSH and CDR2 LQKENI. CDR3 DNA sequence: TGTGCCAGCTCACCAGTCCCCACTTCGAGCTCCTACAATGAGCAGTTCTTC. Translated: CASSPVPTSSSYNEQFF.

The rearrangement links TRBV5-6 to TRBJ1-4; perhaps TRBD1 as D (5 bases). The ends were cut back, 1 base at V and 8 bases at J, with 12 bases in the middle. This CDR3 has 14 amino acids. Germline CDR1 is SGHDT and CDR2 is YYEEEE. In DNA form, the CDR3 reads TGTGCCAGCAGCTTGTACAGGAATGAGGAAAAACTGTTTTTT. Translation: CASSLYRNEEKLFF.